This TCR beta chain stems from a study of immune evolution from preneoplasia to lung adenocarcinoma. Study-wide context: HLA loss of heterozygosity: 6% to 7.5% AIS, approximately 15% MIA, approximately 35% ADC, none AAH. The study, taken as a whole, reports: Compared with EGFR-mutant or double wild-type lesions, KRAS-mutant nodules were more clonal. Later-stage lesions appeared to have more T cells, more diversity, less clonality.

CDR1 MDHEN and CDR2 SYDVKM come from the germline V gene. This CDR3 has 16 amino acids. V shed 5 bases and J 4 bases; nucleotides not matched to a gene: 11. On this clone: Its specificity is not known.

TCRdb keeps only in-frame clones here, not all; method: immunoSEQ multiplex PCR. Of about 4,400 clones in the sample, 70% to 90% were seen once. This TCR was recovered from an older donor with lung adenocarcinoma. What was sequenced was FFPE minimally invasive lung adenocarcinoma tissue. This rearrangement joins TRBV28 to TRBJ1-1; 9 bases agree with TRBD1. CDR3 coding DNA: TGTGCCAGCAGTCTCGTCGGGACAGGGTCGAGCACTGAAGCTTTCTTT. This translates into CASSLVGTGSSTEAFF.